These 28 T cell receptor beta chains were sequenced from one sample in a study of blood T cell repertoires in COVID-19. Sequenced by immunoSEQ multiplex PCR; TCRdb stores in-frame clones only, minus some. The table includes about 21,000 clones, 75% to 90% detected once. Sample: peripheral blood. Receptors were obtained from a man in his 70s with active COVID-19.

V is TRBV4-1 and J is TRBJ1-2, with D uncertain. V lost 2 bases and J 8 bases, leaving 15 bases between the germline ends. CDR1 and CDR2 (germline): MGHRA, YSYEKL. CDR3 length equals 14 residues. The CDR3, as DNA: TGCGCCAGCAGCCAAACGTCAGGATCGGGAGGCTACACCTTC. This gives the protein CASSQTSGSGGYTF.

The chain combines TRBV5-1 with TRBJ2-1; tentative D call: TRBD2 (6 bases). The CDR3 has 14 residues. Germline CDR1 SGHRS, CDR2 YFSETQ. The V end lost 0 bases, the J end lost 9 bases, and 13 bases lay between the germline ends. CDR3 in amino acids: CASSLAGGDVEQFF. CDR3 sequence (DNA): TGCGCCAGCAGCTTGGCCGGAGGGGACGTTGAGCAGTTCTTC. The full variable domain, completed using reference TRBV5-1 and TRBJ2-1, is KAGVTQTPRYLIKTRGQQVTLSCSPISGHRSVSWYQQTPGQGLQFLFEYFSETQRNKGNFPGRFSGRQFSNSRSEMNVSTLELGDSALYLCASSLAGGDVEQFFGPGTRLTVL.

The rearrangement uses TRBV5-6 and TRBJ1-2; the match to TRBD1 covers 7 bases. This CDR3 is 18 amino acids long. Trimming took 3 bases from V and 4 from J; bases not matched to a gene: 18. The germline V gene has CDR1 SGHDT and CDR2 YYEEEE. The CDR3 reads CASSWEGAPGQVIYGYTF. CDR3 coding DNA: TGTGCCAGCAGCTGGGAAGGGGCCCCCGGACAGGTGATCTATGGCTACACCTTC.

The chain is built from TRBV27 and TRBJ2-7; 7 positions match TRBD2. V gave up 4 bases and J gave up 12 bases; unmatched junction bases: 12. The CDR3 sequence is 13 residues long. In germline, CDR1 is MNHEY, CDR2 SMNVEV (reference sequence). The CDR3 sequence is CASSSYPSGARYF. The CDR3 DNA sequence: TGTGCCAGCAGTTCATATCCCAGCGGGGCGAGGTACTTC.

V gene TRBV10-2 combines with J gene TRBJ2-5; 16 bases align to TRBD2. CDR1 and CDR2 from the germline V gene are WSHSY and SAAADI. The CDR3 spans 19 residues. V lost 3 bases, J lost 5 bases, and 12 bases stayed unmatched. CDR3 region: CASSDPEGLAGGGSETQYF. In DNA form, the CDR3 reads TGCGCCAGCAGTGACCCCGAGGGACTAGCGGGAGGGGGGTCGGAGACCCAGTACTTC.

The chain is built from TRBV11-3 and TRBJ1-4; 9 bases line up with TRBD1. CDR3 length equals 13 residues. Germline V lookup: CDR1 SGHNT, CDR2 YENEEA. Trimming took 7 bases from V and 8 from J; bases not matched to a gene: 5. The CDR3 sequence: CASKAGTGEKLFF. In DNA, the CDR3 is TGTGCCAGCAAGGCCGGGACAGGGGAAAAACTGTTTTTT.

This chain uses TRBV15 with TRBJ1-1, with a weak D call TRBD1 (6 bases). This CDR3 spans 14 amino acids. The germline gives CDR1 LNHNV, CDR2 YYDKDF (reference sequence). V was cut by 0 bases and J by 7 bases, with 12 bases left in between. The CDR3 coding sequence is TGTGCCACCAGCAGAGATGGGACACCCGGTGAAGCTTTCTTT. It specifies CATSRDGTPGEAFF.

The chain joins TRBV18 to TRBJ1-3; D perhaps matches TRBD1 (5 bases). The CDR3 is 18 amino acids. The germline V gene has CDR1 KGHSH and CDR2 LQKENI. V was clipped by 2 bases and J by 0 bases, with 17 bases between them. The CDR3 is CASSPRSAGPHSGNTIYF. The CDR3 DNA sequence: TGTGCCAGCTCACCAAGGAGCGCAGGGCCTCACTCTGGAAACACCATATATTTT.

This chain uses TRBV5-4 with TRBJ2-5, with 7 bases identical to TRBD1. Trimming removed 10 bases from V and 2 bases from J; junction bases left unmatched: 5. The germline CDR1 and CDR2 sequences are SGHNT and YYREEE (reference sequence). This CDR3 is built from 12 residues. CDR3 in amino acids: CAEGTAQETQYF. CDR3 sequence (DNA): TGTGCCGAAGGGACAGCTCAAGAGACCCAGTACTTC. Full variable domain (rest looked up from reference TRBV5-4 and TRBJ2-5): ETGVTQSPTHLIKTRGQQVTLRCSSQSGHNTVSWYQQALGQGPQFIFQYYREEENGRGNFPPRFSGLQFPNYSSELNVNALELDDSALYLCAEGTAQETQYFGPGTRLLVL.

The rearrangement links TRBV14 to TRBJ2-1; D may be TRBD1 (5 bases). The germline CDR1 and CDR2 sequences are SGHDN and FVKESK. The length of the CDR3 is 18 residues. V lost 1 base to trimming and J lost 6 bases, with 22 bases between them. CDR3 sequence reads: CASSQGEGSQGHVNEQFF. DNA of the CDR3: TGTGCCAGCAGCCAAGGGGAAGGAAGTCAGGGCCATGTCAATGAGCAGTTCTTC.

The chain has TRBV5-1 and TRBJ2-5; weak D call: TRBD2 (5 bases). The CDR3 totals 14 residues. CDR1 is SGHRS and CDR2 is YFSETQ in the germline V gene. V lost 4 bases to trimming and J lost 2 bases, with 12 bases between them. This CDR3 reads CASSPRTSQETQYF. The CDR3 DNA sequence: TGCGCCAGCAGCCCGCGCACTAGTCAAGAGACCCAGTACTTC.

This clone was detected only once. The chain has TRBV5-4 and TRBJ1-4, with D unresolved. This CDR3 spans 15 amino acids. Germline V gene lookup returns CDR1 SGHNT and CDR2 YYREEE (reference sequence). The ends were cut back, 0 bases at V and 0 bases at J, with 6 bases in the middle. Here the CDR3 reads CASSLGVATNEKLFF. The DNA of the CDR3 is TGTGCCAGCAGCTTGGGAGTAGCAACTAATGAAAAACTGTTTTTT.

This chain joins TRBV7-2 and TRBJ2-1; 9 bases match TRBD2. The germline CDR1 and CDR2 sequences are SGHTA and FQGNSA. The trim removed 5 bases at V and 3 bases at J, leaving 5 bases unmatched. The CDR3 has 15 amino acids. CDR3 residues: CASSQGRGGYNEQFF. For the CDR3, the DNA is TGTGCCAGCAGCCAGGGGCGGGGGGGCTACAATGAGCAGTTCTTC.

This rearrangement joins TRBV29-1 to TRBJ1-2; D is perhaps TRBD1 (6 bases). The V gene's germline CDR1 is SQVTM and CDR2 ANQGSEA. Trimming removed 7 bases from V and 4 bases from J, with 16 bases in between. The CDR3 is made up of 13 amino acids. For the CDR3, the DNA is TGCAGCGCCTCCACCTCAGGGGCCTATGGCTACACCTTC. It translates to CSASTSGAYGYTF.

CDR3 coding DNA: TGTGCCAGCAGCACCCCAGTTAGTGGGGCTAGCGGGGGGGATGAGCAGTTCTTC. It codes for CASSTPVSGASGGDEQFF. The chain carries TRBV7-3 and TRBJ2-1, with 12 bases identical to TRBD2. Germline CDR1 and CDR2: SGHTA and FQGTGA. There are 18 residues in the CDR3. Trimming cost V 5 bases and J 8 bases; bases outside gene matches: 16. The whole variable domain, filled in from reference TRBV7-3 and TRBJ2-1, reads GAGVSQTPSNKVTEKGKYVELRCDPISGHTALYWYRQSLGQGPEFLIYFQGTGAADDSGLPNDRFFAVRPEGSVSTLKIQRTERGDSAVYLCASSTPVSGASGGDEQFFGPGTRLTVL.

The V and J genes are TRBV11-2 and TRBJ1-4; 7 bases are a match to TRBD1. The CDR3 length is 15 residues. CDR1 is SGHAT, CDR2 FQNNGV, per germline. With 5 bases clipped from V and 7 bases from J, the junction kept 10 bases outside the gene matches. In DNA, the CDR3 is TGTGCCAGCAGCCACACACAGGGGTATGGTGAAAAACTGTTTTTT. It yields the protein CASSHTQGYGEKLFF. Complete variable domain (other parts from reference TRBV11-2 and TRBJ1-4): EAGVAQSPRYKIIEKRQSVAFWCNPISGHATLYWYQQILGQGPKLLIQFQNNGVVDDSQLPKDRFSAERLKGVDSTLKIQPAKLEDSAVYLCASSHTQGYGEKLFFGSGTQLSVL.

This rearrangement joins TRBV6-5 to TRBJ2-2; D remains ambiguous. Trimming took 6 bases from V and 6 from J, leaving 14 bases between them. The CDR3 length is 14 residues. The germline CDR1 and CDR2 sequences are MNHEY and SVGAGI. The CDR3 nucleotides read TGTGCCAGCAGGGCCTCCAGTGCGGCCGGGGAGCTGTTTTTT. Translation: CASRASSAAGELFF.

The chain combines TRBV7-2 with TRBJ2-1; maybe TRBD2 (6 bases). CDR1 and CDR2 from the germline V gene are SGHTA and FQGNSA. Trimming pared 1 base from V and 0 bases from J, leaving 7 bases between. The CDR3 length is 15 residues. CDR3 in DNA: TGTGCCAGCAGCTTAGACGGGAGCTCCTACAATGAGCAGTTCTTC. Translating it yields CASSLDGSSYNEQFF. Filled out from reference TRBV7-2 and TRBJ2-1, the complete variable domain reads GAGVSQSPSNKVTEKGKDVELRCDPISGHTALYWYRQSLGQGLEFLIYFQGNSAPDKSGLPSDRFSAERTGGSVSTLTIQRTQQEDSAVYLCASSLDGSSYNEQFFGPGTRLTVL.

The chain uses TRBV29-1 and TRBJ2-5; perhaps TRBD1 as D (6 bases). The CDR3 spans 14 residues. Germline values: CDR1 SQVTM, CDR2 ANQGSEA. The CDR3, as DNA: TGCAGGGGCGAGAGGGGGATGTACCAAGAGACCCAGTACTTC. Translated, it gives CRGERGMYQETQYF.

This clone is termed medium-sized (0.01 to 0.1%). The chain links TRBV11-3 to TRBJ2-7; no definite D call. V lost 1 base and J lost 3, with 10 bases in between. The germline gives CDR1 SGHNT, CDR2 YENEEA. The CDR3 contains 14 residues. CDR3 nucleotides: TGTGCCAGCAGCTTAGGCGTCCAAAACTACGAGCAGTACTTC. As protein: CASSLGVQNYEQYF.

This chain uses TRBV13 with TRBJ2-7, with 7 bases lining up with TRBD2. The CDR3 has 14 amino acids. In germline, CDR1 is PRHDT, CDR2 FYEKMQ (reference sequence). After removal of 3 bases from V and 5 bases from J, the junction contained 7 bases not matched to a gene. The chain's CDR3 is CASSFGTTINEQYF. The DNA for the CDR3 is TGTGCCAGCAGCTTCGGGACTACCATTAACGAGCAGTACTTC.

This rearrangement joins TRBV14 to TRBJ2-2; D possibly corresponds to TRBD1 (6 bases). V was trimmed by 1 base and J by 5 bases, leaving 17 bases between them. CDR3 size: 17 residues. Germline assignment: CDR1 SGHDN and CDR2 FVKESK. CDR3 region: CASSQVRTARLTGELFF. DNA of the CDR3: TGTGCCAGCAGCCAAGTTAGGACAGCTCGGTTAACCGGGGAGCTGTTTTTT.

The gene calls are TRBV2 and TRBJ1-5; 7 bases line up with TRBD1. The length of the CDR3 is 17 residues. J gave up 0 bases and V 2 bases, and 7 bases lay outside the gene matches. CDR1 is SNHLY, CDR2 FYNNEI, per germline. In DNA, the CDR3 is TGTGCCAGCAGTGAATGGGGACAGCCTTATAGCAATCAGCCCCAGCATTTT. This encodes CASSEWGQPYSNQPQHF.

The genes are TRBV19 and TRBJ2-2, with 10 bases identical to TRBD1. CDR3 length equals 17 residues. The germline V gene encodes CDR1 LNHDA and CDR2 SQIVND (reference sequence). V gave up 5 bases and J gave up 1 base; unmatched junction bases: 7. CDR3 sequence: CASSERQGAWNTGELFF. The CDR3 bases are TGTGCCAGTAGTGAGAGACAGGGGGCGTGGAACACCGGGGAGCTGTTTTTT.

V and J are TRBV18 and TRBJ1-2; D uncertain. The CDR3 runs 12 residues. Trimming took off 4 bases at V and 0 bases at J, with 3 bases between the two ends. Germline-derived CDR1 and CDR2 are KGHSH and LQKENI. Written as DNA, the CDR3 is TGTGCCAGCTCACTCTCTAACTATGGCTACACCTTC. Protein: CASSLSNYGYTF.

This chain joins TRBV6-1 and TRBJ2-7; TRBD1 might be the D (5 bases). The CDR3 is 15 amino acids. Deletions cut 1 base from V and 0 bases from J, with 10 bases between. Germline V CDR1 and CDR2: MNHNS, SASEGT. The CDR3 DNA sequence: TGTGCCAGCAGTGAAGACAGGACCAGCTCCTACGAGCAGTACTTC. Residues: CASSEDRTSSYEQYF.

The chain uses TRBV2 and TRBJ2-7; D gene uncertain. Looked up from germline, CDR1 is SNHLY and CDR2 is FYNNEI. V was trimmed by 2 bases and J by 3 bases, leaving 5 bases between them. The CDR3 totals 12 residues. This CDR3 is CASSENSYEQYF. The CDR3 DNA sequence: TGTGCCAGCAGTGAAAACAGCTACGAGCAGTACTTC.

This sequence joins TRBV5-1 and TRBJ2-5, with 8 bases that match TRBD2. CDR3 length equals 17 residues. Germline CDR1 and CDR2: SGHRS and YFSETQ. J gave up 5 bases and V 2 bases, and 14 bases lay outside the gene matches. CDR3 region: CASSFDTSGGPAETQYF. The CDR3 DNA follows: TGCGCCAGCAGCTTCGATACGTCGGGAGGGCCAGCCGAGACCCAGTACTTC.